A selection of T cell receptor beta chains follows, all from one sample in a study of technical replicates of blood from a few donors. Method: immunoSEQ multiplex PCR; TCRdb's copy keeps in-frame clones and lacks some. The table shows about 80,000 clones, with roughly 90% occurring only once. The specimen was T cells isolated from PBMCs. The receptors shown here come from a human donor in good health. The CDR3 runs from the conserved cysteine through the conserved F or W. The D gene is left open where the match is weak. Clone size is given for some rows only: seen once, a few or many times, or a class if the clone is expanded.

J gene	D gene	clone size	V gene	CDR3 protein	CDR3 DNA
TRBJ2-5	NA	NA	TRBV11-1	CASTLRRGSAETQYF	TGTGCCAGCACACTACGCAGGGGTTCGGCTGAGACCCAGTACTTC
TRBJ2-1	TRBD2	NA	TRBV5-4	CASSGGLAGGNEQFF	TGTGCCAGCAGCGGGGGACTAGCGGGAGGGAATGAGCAGTTCTTC
TRBJ2-7	TRBD2	medium-sized	TRBV4-2	CASSQVLSRLAAEQYF	TGTGCCAGCAGCCAAGTTCTGTCTCGGCTAGCGGCCGAGCAGTACTTC
TRBJ2-1	NA	few	TRBV7-2	CASSAGTLINEQFF	TGTGCCAGCAGCGCCGGGACTCTAATCAATGAGCAGTTCTTC
TRBJ2-5	TRBD1	NA	TRBV15	CATSRGTGAETQYF	TGTGCCACCAGCAGAGGAACAGGGGCAGAGACCCAGTACTTC
TRBJ2-3	NA	few	TRBV7-9	CASSFVSGATDTQYF	TGTGCCAGCAGCTTTGTTAGCGGCGCGACAGATACGCAGTATTTT
TRBJ2-1	TRBD2	NA	TRBV4-1	CASSSQTPPGLTLGNEQFF	TGCGCCAGCAGCTCCCAGACACCCCCGGGACTAACATTAGGGAATGAGCAGTTCTTC
TRBJ1-1	TRBD1	once	TRBV6-5	CASSATGGTEAFF	TGTGCCAGCAGTGCCACAGGGGGGACTGAAGCTTTCTTT
TRBJ2-3	NA	NA	TRBV5-1	CASSLGLGGDTQYF	TGCGCCAGCAGCTTGGGACTAGGAGGAGATACGCAGTATTTT
TRBJ2-1	TRBD1	NA	TRBV9	CASSATDRPISYNEQFF	TGTGCCAGCAGCGCGACGGACAGGCCCATCTCCTACAATGAGCAGTTCTTC
TRBJ2-7	TRBD1	NA	TRBV29-1	CSVETGVYEQYF	TGCAGCGTTGAGACAGGGGTCTACGAGCAGTACTTC
TRBJ2-2	TRBD1	NA	TRBV30	CAWSPGQGAGELFF	TGTGCCTGGAGTCCGGGACAGGGGGCCGGGGAGCTGTTTTTT
TRBJ2-3	TRBD1	NA	TRBV5-4	CASSFFDRDEDTQYF	TGTGCCAGCAGCTTCTTTGACAGGGACGAAGATACGCAGTATTTT
TRBJ1-2	NA	NA	TRBV6-1	CASSEVSWRLPF	TGTGCCAGCAGTGAAGTGTCGTGGAGACTTCCTTTC
TRBJ2-6	TRBD2	NA	TRBV5-4	CASNAGGAGANVLTF	TGTGCCAGCAACGCGGGGGGGGCTGGGGCCAACGTCCTGACTTTC
TRBJ1-2	TRBD1	NA	TRBV19	CASSMKGQGAYGYTF	TGTGCCAGTAGTATGAAAGGACAGGGGGCTTATGGCTACACCTTC
TRBJ2-5	NA	NA	TRBV21-1	CASSLEAGETQYF	TGTGCCAGCAGCCTAGAGGCGGGCGAGACCCAGTACTTC
TRBJ2-1	NA	NA	TRBV30	CAWARTSRNNEQFF	TGTGCCTGGGCTCGAACTAGCAGAAACAATGAGCAGTTCTTC
TRBJ2-1	TRBD2	NA	TRBV4-2	CASSQGLAGDNEQFF	TGTGCCAGCAGCCAGGGACTAGCGGGAGACAATGAGCAGTTCTTC
TRBJ2-2	NA	NA	TRBV27	CASSTQPHVGELFF	TGTGCCAGCAGTACACAACCTCACGTCGGGGAGCTGTTTTTT
TRBJ2-3	TRBD2	NA	TRBV29-1	CSVGVGGPEDTQYF	TGCAGCGTTGGGGTGGGAGGGCCAGAAGATACGCAGTATTTT
TRBJ1-1	NA	NA	TRBV6-6	CASSYSGGLNTEAFF	TGTGCCAGCAGTTACTCCGGGGGATTGAACACTGAAGCTTTCTTT
TRBJ1-2	NA	NA	TRBV30	CAWEASRGDGYTF	TGTGCCTGGGAGGCGAGCAGGGGTGATGGCTACACCTTC
TRBJ1-1	NA	once	TRBV7-2	CASSFSPGQNTEAFF	TGTGCCAGCAGCTTTTCTCCCGGACAGAACACTGAAGCTTTCTTT
TRBJ2-1	NA	NA	TRBV30	CAWSVRRSNNEQFF	TGTGCCTGGAGTGTAAGGCGGAGCAACAATGAGCAGTTCTTC
TRBJ2-5	TRBD1	NA	TRBV29-1	CSVERQGQQETQYF	TGCAGCGTTGAGCGACAGGGCCAACAAGAGACCCAGTACTTC
TRBJ1-2	TRBD1	NA	TRBV2	CASSQDRANYGYTF	TGTGCCAGCAGCCAAGACAGGGCCAACTATGGCTACACCTTC
TRBJ1-2	NA	NA	TRBV4-3	CASSDRLTGFYGYTF	TGCGCCAGCAGCGATCGTCTTACAGGCTTCTATGGCTACACCTTC
TRBJ1-2	NA	NA	TRBV27	CASSPIEVPNYGYTF	TGTGCCAGCAGTCCAATTGAGGTGCCTAACTATGGCTACACCTTC
TRBJ2-3	TRBD2	NA	TRBV7-2	CASSYASGLTDTQYF	TGTGCCAGCAGCTATGCTAGCGGGCTCACAGATACGCAGTATTTT
TRBJ1-1	NA	NA	TRBV5-4	CASRHDYTEAFF	TGTGCCAGCAGACACGACTACACTGAAGCTTTCTTT
TRBJ2-7	NA	NA	TRBV7-9	CASSEKRTETYEQYF	TGTGCCAGCAGCGAAAAAAGGACAGAGACCTACGAGCAGTACTTC